The clone carrying this TCR beta chain was detected ten times or more. Its matching antigen is unknown. The source of the sample is a study of identical twins. Trimming cost V 7 bases and J 4 bases, with 8 bases left between them. The CDR3 is made up of 11 amino acids. The germline CDR1 and CDR2 sequences are LGHDT and YNNKEL (reference sequence). Study outcomes and limitations: The degree of excess twin sharing was weaker in beta out-of-frame sequences.

Template switching added a universal primer binding site, and final cDNA carried unique molecular identifiers. TCRdb re-analysed the 5' RACE reads in MiXCR, keeping a single row per CDR3 protein. Of nearly 900,000 distinct CDR3 sequences in the sample, over 9% were seen once. Another study also made use of these data, one on yellow fever vaccine responses in identical twins.

The V and J genes are TRBV3-1 and TRBJ2-7; D gene ambiguous. Sequenced: PBMCs. This TCR came from a young woman in good health. CDR3 amino acids: CASTEGYEQYF. The CDR3 nucleotides are TGTGCCAGCACGGAAGGGTACGAGCAGTACTTC.